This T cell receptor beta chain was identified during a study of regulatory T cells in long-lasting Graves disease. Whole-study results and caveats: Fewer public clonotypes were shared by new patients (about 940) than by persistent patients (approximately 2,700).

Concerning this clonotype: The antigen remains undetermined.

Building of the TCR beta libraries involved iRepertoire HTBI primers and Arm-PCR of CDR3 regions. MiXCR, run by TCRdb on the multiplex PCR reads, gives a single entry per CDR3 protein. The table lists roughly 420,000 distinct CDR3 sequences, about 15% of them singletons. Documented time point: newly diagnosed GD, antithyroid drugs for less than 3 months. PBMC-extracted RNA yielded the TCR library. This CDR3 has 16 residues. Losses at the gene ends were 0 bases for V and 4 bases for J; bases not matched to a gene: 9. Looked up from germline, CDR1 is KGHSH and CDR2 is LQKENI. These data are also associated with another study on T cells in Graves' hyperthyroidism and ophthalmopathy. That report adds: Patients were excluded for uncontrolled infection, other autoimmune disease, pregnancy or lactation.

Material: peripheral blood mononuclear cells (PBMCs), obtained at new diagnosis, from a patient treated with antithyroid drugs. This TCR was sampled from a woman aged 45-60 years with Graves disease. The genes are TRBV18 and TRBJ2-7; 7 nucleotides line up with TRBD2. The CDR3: CASSPPPGEGTYEQYF. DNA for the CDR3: TGTGCCAGCTCACCACCGCCGGGGGAGGGGACTTACGAGCAGTACTTC.